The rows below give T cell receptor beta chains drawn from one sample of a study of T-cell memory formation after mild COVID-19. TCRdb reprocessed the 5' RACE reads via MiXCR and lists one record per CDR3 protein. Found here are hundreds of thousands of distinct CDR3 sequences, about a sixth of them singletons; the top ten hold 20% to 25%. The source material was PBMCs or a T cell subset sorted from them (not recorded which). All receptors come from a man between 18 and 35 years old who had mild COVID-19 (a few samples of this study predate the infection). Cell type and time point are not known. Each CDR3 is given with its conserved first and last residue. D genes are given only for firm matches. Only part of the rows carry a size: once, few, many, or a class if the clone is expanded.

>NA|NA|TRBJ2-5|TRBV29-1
CSVSGAPETQYF
TGCAGCGTGTCCGGGGCGCCGGAGACCCAGTACTTC
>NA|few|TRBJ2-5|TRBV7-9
CASSLPFRRDQETQYF
TGTGCCAGCAGCTTACCCTTTAGACGGGACCAAGAGACCCAGTACTTC
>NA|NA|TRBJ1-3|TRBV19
CASSIVSSGNTIYF
TGTGCCAGTAGTATAGTATCCTCTGGAAACACCATATATTTT
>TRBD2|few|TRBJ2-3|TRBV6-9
CASRGRGGPDTQYF
TGTGCCAGCAGGGGGCGGGGGGGCCCAGATACGCAGTATTTT
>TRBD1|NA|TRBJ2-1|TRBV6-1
CASSDPPGGTGGNEQFF
TGTGCCAGCAGTGACCCGCCGGGGGGGACAGGGGGGAATGAGCAGTTCTTC
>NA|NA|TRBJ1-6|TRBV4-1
CASSQSVVRGLYNSPLHF
TGCGCCAGCAGCCAATCTGTCGTTCGGGGGCTCTATAATTCACCCCTCCACTTT
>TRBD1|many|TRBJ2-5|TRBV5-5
CASSLPDRGQLETQYF
TGTGCCAGCAGCTTGCCGGACAGGGGGCAATTAGAGACCCAGTACTTC
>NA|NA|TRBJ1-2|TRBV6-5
CASSYSPRQNGYTF
TGTGCCAGCAGTTACTCTCCTAGACAGAATGGCTACACCTTC
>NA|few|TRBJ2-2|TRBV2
CASNANGGETGELFF
TGTGCCAGCAACGCTAATGGCGGAGAGACCGGGGAGCTGTTTTTT
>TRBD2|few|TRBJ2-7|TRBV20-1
CSARGLAGAGNHEQYF
TGCAGTGCTAGGGGACTAGCGGGGGCCGGAAACCACGAGCAGTACTTC
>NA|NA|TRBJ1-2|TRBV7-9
CASDGNSGGYTF
TGTGCCAGCGACGGAAACTCAGGGGGCTACACCTTC
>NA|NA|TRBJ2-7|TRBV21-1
CARQLAGYSYEQYF
TGTGCCAGGCAACTAGCGGGGTACTCCTACGAGCAGTACTTC
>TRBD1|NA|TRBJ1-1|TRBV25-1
CASSVGTGVTEAFF
TGTGCCAGCAGTGTAGGGACAGGGGTCACTGAAGCTTTCTTT
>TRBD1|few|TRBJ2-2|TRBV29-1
CSVFLQGAGGELFF
TGCAGCGTCTTCTTACAGGGGGCCGGGGGGGAGCTGTTTTTT
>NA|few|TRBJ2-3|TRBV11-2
CASSLGGFDTQYF
TGTGCCAGCAGCTTAGGGGGGTTCGATACGCAGTATTTT
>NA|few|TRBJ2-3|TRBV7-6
CASSPGGDGGDTQYF
TGTGCCAGCAGCCCGGGTGGGGATGGGGGAGATACGCAGTATTTT
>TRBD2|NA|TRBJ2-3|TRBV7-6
CASSKGLAGETDTQYF
TGTGCCAGCAGCAAGGGACTAGCGGGGGAAACAGATACGCAGTATTTT
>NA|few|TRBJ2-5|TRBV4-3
CASSRTPQETQYF
TGCGCCAGCAGCCGAACCCCCCAAGAGACCCAGTACTTC
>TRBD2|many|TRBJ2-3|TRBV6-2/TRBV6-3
CASSHSGGADTQYF
TGTGCCAGCAGTCATAGCGGGGGGGCAGATACGCAGTATTTT
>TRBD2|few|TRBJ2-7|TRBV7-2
CASSSLAGGRYEQYF
TGTGCCAGCAGCTCCTTAGCGGGGGGCCGGTACGAGCAGTACTTC
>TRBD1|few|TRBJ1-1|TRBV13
CASSKTRTGAFF
TGTGCCAGCAGCAAGACCCGGACAGGGGCTTTCTTT
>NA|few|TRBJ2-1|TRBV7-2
CASSLTGTAKQFF
TGTGCCAGCAGCCTTACAGGGACCGCAAAGCAGTTCTTC
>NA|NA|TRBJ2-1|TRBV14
CASSQDRSINEQFF
TGTGCCAGCAGCCAAGATAGGTCTATCAATGAGCAGTTCTTC
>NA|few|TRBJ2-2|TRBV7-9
CASSLTTFTGELFF
TGTGCCAGCAGCCTAACTACCTTCACCGGGGAGCTGTTTTTT
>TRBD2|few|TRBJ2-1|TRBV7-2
CASSWTSSGYEQFF
TGTGCCAGCAGCTGGACTAGCTCGGGCTATGAGCAGTTCTTC
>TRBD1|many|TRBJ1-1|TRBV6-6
CASNPGQGWTEAFF
TGTGCCAGCAATCCGGGACAGGGATGGACTGAAGCTTTCTTT
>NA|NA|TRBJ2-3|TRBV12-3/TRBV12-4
CASREGQIRTDTQYF
TGTGCCAGCAGGGAGGGACAGATTCGCACAGATACGCAGTATTTT